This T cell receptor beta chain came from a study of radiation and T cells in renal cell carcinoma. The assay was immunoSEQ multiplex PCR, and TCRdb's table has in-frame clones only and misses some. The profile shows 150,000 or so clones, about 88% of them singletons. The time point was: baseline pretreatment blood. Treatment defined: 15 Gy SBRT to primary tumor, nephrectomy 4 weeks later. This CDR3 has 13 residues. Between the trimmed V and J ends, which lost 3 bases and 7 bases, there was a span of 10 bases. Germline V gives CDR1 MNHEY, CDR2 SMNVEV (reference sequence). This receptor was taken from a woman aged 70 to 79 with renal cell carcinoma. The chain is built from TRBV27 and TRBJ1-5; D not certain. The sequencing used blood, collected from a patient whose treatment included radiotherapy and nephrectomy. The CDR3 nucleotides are TGTGCCAGCAGTTTGGGGTTTCGCCAGCCCCAGCATTTT. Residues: CASSLGFRQPQHF.